What follows are 5 T cell receptor beta chains derived from one specimen sequenced in a study of chemoradiotherapy in HPV16-positive cancers. Produced via immunoSEQ multiplex PCR; TCRdb's table is partial and in-frame only. Of roughly 29,000 clones listed, roughly nine tenths are singletons. The sample in question was blood, obtained from a patient who underwent chemoradiotherapy. These receptors originate from a human donor with HPV-associated anogenital cancer.

This chain links TRBV10-3 with TRBJ1-5, with D perhaps matching TRBD1 (5 bases). CDR1 ENHRY and CDR2 SYGVKD come from the germline V gene. V was trimmed by 0 bases and J by 6 bases, leaving 15 bases between them. The CDR3 spans 16 residues. CDR3 residues: CAISESTGGRGQPQHF. The CDR3 DNA follows: TGTGCCATCAGTGAGTCGACGGGGGGTAGGGGTCAGCCCCAGCATTTT.

CDR3 nucleotides: TGCGCCAGCAGCGGACTGGTCGGGAACACTGAAGCTTTCTTT. It yields the protein CASSGLVGNTEAFF. The chain recombines TRBV5-1 with TRBJ1-1, with D unresolved. The CDR3 is 14 amino acids. Looked up from germline, CDR1 is SGHRS and CDR2 is YFSETQ. Trimming stripped 4 bases from V and 1 base from J, with 11 bases between.

This chain connects TRBV2 to TRBJ2-1; the D gene could be TRBD1 or TRBD2 (5 bases each). Germline values: CDR1 SNHLY, CDR2 FYNNEI. CDR3 length: 15 residues. Between the trimmed V and J ends, which lost 4 bases and 5 bases, there was a span of 15 bases. The CDR3 loop reads CASSAGTPGNNEQFF. The CDR3 coding sequence is TGTGCCAGCAGTGCCGGGACGCCCGGTAACAATGAGCAGTTCTTC.

V is TRBV25-1 and J is TRBJ1-2, with D possibly TRBD1 on 5 matching bases. The CDR3 sequence is 13 residues long. From germline, CDR1 is MGHDK and CDR2 SYGVNS. The V end was cut by 7 bases, the J end by 4 bases, with 13 bases between. The CDR3 reads CASTAGLSYGYTF. The CDR3, as DNA: TGTGCCAGCACTGCGGGACTGTCCTATGGCTACACCTTC.

This chain links TRBV6-5 with TRBJ1-6; the D is unclear. V was clipped by 2 bases and J by 5 bases, with 10 bases between them. Germline V lookup: CDR1 MNHEY, CDR2 SVGAGI. CDR3 length: 15 residues. This chain's CDR3 is CASSYMGGDNSPLHF. The CDR3 coding sequence is TGTGCCAGCAGTTACATGGGAGGAGATAATTCACCCCTCCACTTT.